This TCR beta chain came from a study of identical twins. Study results and limitations: Twin-shared out-of-frame alpha sequences showed excess low generation probability. The conclusions drew on cross-sectional statistical analysis instead of tracking the same donors. Insertions were reduced in abundant cord blood beta clonotypes but not in memory repertoires.

TCRdb analysed the 5' RACE reads with MiXCR anew, one entry per CDR3 protein. The repertoire holds 300,000 to 400,000 distinct CDR3 sequences, with 9% to 10% as singletons. Every sampled donor was Caucasian and healthy. Trimming cost V 4 bases and J 8 bases; bases outside gene matches: 7. The length of the CDR3 is 13 residues. CDR1 is MNHEY, CDR2 SVGAGI, per germline. A remark on this clonotype: The antigen is unknown.

The sequence was collected from a woman aged 45-59 years in good health. Sequencing input: naive T cells sorted from blood. This chain uses TRBV6-5 with TRBJ1-2, with 7 bases lining up with TRBD1. As DNA, the CDR3 is TGTGCCAGCAGTTTTTCGGTCAGGGGGGGCTACACCTTC. Translating it yields CASSFSVRGGYTF.